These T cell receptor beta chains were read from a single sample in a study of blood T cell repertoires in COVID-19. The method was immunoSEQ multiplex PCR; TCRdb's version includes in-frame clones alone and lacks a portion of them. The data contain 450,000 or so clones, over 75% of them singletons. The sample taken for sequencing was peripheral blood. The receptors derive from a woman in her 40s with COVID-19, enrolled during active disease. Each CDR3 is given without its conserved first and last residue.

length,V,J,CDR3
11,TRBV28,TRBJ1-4,ATQSVNNEKLF
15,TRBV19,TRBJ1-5,ASQGFGSAGPNQPQH
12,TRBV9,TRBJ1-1,ASSVTGVNTEAF
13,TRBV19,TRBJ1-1,ASSNRAAGGTEAF
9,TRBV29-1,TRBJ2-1,SVWGGNEQF
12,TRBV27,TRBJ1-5,ASSLGSRRGPQH
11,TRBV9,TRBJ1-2,ASSVEQGSGYT
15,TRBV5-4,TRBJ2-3,ASSLPLAGVGTDTQY
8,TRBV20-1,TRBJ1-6,SARDSPLH
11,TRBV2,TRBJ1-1,ASSFTLNTEAF
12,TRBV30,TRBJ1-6,AWSPRTDNSPLH
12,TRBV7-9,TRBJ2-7,ASSAPGIAYEQY
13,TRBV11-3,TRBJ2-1,ASSSLPAGVNEQF
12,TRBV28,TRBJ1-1,ASSQTTQGVGAF
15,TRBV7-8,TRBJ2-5,ASSLTRDRVLGETQY
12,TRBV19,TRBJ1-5,ASSTSGDNQPQH
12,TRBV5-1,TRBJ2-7,ASSPEGASYEQY
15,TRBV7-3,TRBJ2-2,ASSPQAGGPGTGELF
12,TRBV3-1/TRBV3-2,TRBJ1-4,ASSPGVPNEKLF
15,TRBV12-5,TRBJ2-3,ASGFLGREGFTDTQY
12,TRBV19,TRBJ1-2,ASSIDSLNYGYT
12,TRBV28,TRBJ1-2,ASSLLQGSVGYT
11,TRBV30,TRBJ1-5,AWSRGSNQPQH
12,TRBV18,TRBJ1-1,ASSPVRGFTEAF
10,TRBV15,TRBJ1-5,ATKQGNQPQH
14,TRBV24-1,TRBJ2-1,ATSGRWTSAYNEQF
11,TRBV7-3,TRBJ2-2,ASSFTTLGELF
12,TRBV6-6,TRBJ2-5,ASSYGTQGADKY
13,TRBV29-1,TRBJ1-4,SVEEGGATNEKLF
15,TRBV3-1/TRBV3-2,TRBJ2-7,ASSQDLRAARVYEQY
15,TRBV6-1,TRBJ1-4,ASSDTTFRVRNEKLF
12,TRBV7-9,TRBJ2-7,ASSPIGSEYEQY
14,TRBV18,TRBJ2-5,ASSPLSGTKQETQY
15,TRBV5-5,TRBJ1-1,ASSPRPTGPLNTEAF
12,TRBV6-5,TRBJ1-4,ASSSGQGNEKLF
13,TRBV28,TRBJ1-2,ASSAPQGAGEGYT
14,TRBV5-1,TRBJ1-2,ASSLEGTVYNYGYT
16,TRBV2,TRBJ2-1,ASSEATLAGVSYNEQF
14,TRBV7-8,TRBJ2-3,ASSFIRWPSTDTQY
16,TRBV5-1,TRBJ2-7,ASSLGPATGGSSYEQY
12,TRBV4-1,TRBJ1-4,ASSHNRGNEKLF
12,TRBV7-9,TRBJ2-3,ASSPGLAADTQY
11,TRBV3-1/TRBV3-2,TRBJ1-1,ASSQEGGQKAF
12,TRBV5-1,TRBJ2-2,ASSSGANTGELF
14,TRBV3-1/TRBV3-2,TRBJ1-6,ASSPRVGWRDSPLH
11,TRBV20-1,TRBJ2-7,SASYGGKDEQY
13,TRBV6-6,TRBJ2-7,ASSSDRGRYDEQY
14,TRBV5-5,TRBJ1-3,ASSPSQQGSGNTIY
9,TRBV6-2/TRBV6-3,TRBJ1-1,ASSRSAEAF
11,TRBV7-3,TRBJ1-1,ASAAGGSTEAF
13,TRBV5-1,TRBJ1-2,ASSLEGQFNYGYT
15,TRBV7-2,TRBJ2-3,ASSPDFGGYGADTQY
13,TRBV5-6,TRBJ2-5,ASSRDQGTEETQY
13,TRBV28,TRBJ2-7,ASRGRLAGTYEQY
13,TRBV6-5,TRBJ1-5,ASSTGGVSNQPQH